This T cell receptor beta chain came from a study of blood T cell repertoires in COVID-19. Sequencing was performed with immunoSEQ multiplex PCR; in TCRdb, only in-frame clones are kept and a portion is missing. The sample holds around 150,000 clones, about 88% seen once. The CDR3 is made up of 13 amino acids. CDR1 is MDHEN, CDR2 SYDVKM, per germline. V trimming: 6 bases; J trimming: 1 base; junction bases outside the gene matches: 1. The clonotype comes from an elderly woman with acute or convalescent COVID-19. Material: peripheral blood. The rearrangement uses TRBV28 and TRBJ2-7, with TRBD1 matching 9 bases. The CDR3 DNA reads as TGTGCCAGCAGAGGGACAGGGTCCTACGAGCAGTACTTC. This codes for CASRGTGSYEQYF.